The clone carrying this T cell receptor beta chain was seen ten or more times. What it recognizes is unknown. The sample is drawn from a study of CD8 T cells in ankylosing spondylitis. Findings and limits, study-wide: The authors reported significant enrichment of disease-linked clones in matched ankylosing spondylitis synovial fluid.

TCRdb redid the calling of the 5' RACE reads with MiXCR, one entry per CDR3 protein. The data contain around 130,000 distinct CDR3 sequences, roughly 7.3% of them singletons. Looked up from germline, CDR1 is SGHRS and CDR2 is YFSETQ. The V and J ends lost 4 bases and 6 bases, in that order; junction bases with no gene match: 13. This CDR3 is built from 16 residues. The sequenced sample consisted of blood, either unsorted or a sorted T cell fraction (not recorded which). This chain links TRBV5-1 with TRBJ2-3, with TRBD1 identical over 8 bases. This TCR came from a male donor with ankylosing spondylitis or in good health (not recorded which). The CDR3 loop is CASSEMTGVDSDTQYF. The CDR3 DNA reads as TGCGCCAGCAGCGAAATGACAGGGGTCGATTCGGATACGCAGTATTTT. Variable domain in full (rest from reference TRBV5-1 and TRBJ2-3): KAGVTQTPRYLIKTRGQQVTLSCSPISGHRSVSWYQQTPGQGLQFLFEYFSETQRNKGNFPGRFSGRQFSNSRSEMNVSTLELGDSALYLCASSEMTGVDSDTQYFGPGTRLTVL.